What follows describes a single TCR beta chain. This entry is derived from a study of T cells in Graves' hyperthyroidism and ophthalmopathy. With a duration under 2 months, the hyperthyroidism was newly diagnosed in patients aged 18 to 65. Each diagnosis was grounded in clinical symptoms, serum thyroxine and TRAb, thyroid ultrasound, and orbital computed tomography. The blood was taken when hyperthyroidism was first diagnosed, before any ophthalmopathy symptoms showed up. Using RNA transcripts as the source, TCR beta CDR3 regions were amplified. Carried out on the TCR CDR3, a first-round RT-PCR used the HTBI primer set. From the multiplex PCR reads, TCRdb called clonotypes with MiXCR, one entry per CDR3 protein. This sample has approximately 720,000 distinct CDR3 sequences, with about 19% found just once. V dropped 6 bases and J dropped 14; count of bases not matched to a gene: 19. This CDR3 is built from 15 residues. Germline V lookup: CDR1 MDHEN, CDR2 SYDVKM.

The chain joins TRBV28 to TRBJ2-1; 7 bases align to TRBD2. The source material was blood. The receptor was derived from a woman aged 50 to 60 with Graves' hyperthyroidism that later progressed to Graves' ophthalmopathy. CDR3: CASSRGWEGLGYKFF. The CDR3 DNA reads TGTGCCAGCAGCCGAGGCTGGGAGGGCCTGGGTTATAAGTTCTTC.